This T cell receptor (beta chain) was sequenced in a study of spatial heterogeneity in lung cancer (dated by TCRdb to the late 2010s). Broadly, across the study: Beta-chain transcripts were consistently detected in greater numbers than alpha-chain transcripts, which likely reflected higher beta-chain transcript abundance. In the raw uncorrected reads, each unique combination of TCR and UMI appeared more than ten times on average. Nonsynonymous mutation counts, determined by whole-exome sequencing of tumor tissue, were related to features of the TCR repertoire. At surgery, both alpha and beta chains were TCR-sequenced in around 240 tumor regions, fewer than 85 matched nontumor lung samples and 56 PBMC samples. TCR alpha and beta repertoires were quantitatively compared across multiple tumor regions, matched nontumor lung and blood in non-small cell lung cancer. General study outcomes and caveats: Ubiquitous expanded tumor TCRs were found in blood more often at tumor resection than at routine follow-up. Additional single-cell paired TCR alpha and beta sequencing was considered necessary to confirm, at a functional level, the hypothesis that regional TCRs recognize regional mutations.

The sample's time point label, in plain terms: sample taken at primary tumor resection. Without any cell sorting, TCR sequencing was performed on whole RNA extracted either from tumor and nontumor lung tissue or from cryopreserved PBMC samples. Donors were some 78 patients with early-stage, untreated non-small cell lung cancer from the lung TRACERx cohort. Only patients with enough RNA available from two or more tumor regions were chosen for TCR sequencing. This clonotype has at least ten counts. No antigen is known for it. The sample holds no much larger clone one base away, and base qualities are not on file. The library was built for alpha chains, so this beta chain is an off-target read and its size means little. The germline V gene (reference sequence) gives CDR1 as DFQATT and CDR2 as SNEGSKA. V is shortened by 6 bases, J by 8 bases, and the region joining them spans 19 bases. From cysteine to phenylalanine, the CDR3 is 13 amino acids long. Here the CDR3 DNA is all that survives: 39 bases in frame from base 1.

The library was built by means of 5' RACE. TCRdb lists the instrument as NextSeq 500. To allow correction of PCR and sequencing errors, the TCR library protocol tagged every TCR cDNA molecule with a unique molecular identifier. Processing in the source paper ran as follows. Decombinator tools were used for TCR identification, UMI-based error correction and CDR3 extraction. TCRs above a frequency of 2 per 1,000, corresponding to the top 1% of the tumor frequency distribution, were defined as expanded. Renyi diversity was computed with the R vegan package after each repertoire had been subsampled 100 times to 5,000 TCRs. CDR3 similarity networks were built from amino acid triplet string-kernel similarity, with CDR3s being connected when pairwise similarity was above 0.82. TCRdb itself trimmed the public reads at Q25 with fastp, ran MiXCR and retained productive beta chains. Records with the same CDR3 protein are collapsed into one entry carrying the most frequent genes and DNA. TCRdb, rather than the study authors, made the V and J calls. In all, the sample holds 6,000 to 8,500 distinct CDR3 sequences, and 8.6% of those were seen once. The top ten clonotypes cover roughly half of the sample.

The sequence joins TRBV20-1 to TRBJ1-1, with a tentative D gene TRBD1 over 5 matching bases. The clonotype was recovered from a male donor with early-stage non-small cell lung cancer. Sequences were derived from PBMCs, sampled at surgery. In nucleotide form, the sequence is TGCAGTGCCATAAGGGGCCCACACCGGGAAGCTTTCTTT. Its protein is CSAIRGPHREAFF.